The present entry profiles one TCR beta chain with its context. No antigen is known for it. This entry belongs to a study of CD8+ T cells in alopecia areata. About the study: Tofacitinib lasted 6 to 18 months, then 6 months off drug. Study-level results: More clonal than normal scalp was lesional scalp, particularly alopecia totalis/universalis.

RNA extraction and reverse transcription yielded cDNA as sequencing template. Here immunoSEQ multiplex PCR was the method, and the copy in TCRdb shows in-frame clones only, minus some. Of 140,000 to 150,000 clones in the sample, around three fifths were seen once. Germline V CDR1 and CDR2: DFQATT, SNEGSKA (reference sequence). This CDR3 has 11 residues. Trimming removed 0 bases from V and 5 bases from J, with 4 bases in between. Sampling of alopecia areata patients yielded lesional scalp punch biopsies as well as peripheral blood. This specimen consisted of CD4+ T cells sorted from blood, obtained at week 0. The chain is built from TRBV20-1 and TRBJ1-1; D gene ambiguous. The TCR comes from a human donor with alopecia areata. The CDR3 sequence: CSARDQTEAFF. CDR3 in DNA: TGCAGTGCTAGAGACCAGACTGAAGCTTTCTTT.